This T cell receptor beta chain stems from a study of cytomegalovirus exposure and HLA in healthy donors. The sample holds a few counts of this clone. The antigen is unknown. Notes on the study in general: The study recorded 164 TCR beta chains that were cytomegalovirus-associated. The only immune exposure information that was available was CMV serostatus. Rates of TCR association differed by HLA locus in a later analysis, with DRB1 highest and HLA-C lowest. Analysis was performed later, and it showed HLA-associated TCR beta chains to be more clonally expanded than equally common others.

Amplification used 60 Vbeta primers and 13 Jbeta primers. The protocol was immunoSEQ multiplex PCR, while the TCRdb copy is restricted to in-frame clones and leaves out a portion. The sample records about 240,000 clones, approximately 81% being singletons. This CDR3 has 15 residues. Germline CDR1 reads MNHNS; CDR2 reads SASEGT. V gave up 2 bases and J gave up 0 bases, with 5 bases separating them. The clonotype comes from a woman aged 60 to 75 in good health and CMV-seropositive. Sequencing was performed on PBMCs. The chain joins TRBV6-1 to TRBJ2-6; D gene uncertain. CDR3 in amino acids: CASSEYRSGANVLTF. The CDR3 nucleotides read TGTGCCAGCAGTGAATATCGCTCTGGGGCCAACGTCCTGACTTTC.